Only one count was recorded for the clone carrying this T cell receptor (beta chain). Healthy donors constituted the controls, which were matched for age and sex. TEMRA cells were FACS-enriched, with CD8+ and CD4+ T cells isolated negatively. This entry comes from a study of CD8 T cells in Susac syndrome. Reverse transcription of about 0.45 to 1 ug RNA was performed with random hexamers. MiXCR, applied by TCRdb to the immunoSEQ multiplex PCR reads, yields one record per CDR3 protein. Among about 190,000 distinct CDR3 sequences listed, approximately 93% were seen once. This clonotype originated in a human donor in good health. Sequencing used CD4+ T cells from PBMCs.

The CDR3 loop is CASSSPGQGGSPLHF. CDR3 DNA sequence: TGTGCCAGCAGTTCCCCTGGACAGGGTGGATCACCCCTCCACTTT. The chain recombines TRBV28 with TRBJ1-6; TRBD1 matches at 8 bases. This CDR3 has 15 amino acids. V trimming: 4 bases; J trimming: 10 bases; junction bases outside the gene matches: 9. Germline CDR1 is MDHEN and CDR2 is SYDVKM.